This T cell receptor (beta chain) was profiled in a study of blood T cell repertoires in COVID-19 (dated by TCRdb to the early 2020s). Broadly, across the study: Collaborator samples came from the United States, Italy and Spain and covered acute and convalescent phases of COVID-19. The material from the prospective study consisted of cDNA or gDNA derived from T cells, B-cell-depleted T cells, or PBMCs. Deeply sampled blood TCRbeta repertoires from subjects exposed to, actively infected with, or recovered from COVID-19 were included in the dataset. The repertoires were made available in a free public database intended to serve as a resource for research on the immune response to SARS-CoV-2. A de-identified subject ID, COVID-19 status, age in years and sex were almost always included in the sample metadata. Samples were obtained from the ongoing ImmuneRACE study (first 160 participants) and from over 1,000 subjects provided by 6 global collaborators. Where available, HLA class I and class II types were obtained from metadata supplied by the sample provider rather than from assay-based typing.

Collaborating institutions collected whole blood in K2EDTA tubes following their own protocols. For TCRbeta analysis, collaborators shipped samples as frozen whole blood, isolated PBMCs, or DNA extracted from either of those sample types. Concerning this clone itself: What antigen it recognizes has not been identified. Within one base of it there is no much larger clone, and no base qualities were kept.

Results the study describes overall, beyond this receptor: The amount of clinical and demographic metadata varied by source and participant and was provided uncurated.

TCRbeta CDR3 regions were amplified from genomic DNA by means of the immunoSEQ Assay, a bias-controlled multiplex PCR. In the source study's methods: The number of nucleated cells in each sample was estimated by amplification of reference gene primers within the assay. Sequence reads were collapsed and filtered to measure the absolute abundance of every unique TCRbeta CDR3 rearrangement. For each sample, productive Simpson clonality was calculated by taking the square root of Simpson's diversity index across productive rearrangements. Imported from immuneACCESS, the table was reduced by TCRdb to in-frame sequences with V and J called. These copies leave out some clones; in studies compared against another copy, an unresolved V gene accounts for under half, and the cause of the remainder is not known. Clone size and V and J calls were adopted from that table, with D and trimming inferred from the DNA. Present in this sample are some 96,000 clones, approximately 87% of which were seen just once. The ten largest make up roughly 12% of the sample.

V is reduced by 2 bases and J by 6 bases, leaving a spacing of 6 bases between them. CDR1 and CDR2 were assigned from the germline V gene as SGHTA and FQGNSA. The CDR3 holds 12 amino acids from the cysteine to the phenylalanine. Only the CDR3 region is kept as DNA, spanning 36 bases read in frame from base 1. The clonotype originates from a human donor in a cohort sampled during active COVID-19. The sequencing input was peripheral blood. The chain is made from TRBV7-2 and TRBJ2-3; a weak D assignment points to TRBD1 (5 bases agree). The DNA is TGTGCCAGCAGCTTAAAGGGGGATACGCAGTATTTT. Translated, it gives CASSLKGDTQYF.